This TCR beta chain was sequenced in a study of PD-1 blockade in classical Hodgkin lymphoma. Study findings and constraints: CD8+ TCR diversity did not rise significantly by C4D1, unlike CD4+. Complete responders started with a diversity level that resembled newly diagnosed patients at baseline.

To note about this clone: Its specificity is not known.

This CDR3 spans 15 amino acids. Germline V gives CDR1 SGHTA, CDR2 FQGNSA. Trimming took 1 base from V and 7 from J, leaving 14 bases between them. Method: immunoSEQ multiplex PCR; TCRdb's copy keeps in-frame clones and lacks some. Among roughly 25,000 clones listed, almost 85% were seen once. All patients experienced relapse after autologous stem cell transplantation, and brentuximab vedotin exposure was variable. Best responses fell into complete response, partial response or progressive disease. The receptor was isolated from a human donor with classical Hodgkin lymphoma. Sample: peripheral blood mononuclear cells (PBMCs), taken before the second cycle of nivolumab. The V call is TRBV7-2, the J call TRBJ1-5, with a possible D match to TRBD1 (5 bases). In nucleotides, the CDR3 is TGTGCCAGCAGCTTAGAGGGGCCCCTGGGACAGCCCCAGCATTTT. This encodes CASSLEGPLGQPQHF.